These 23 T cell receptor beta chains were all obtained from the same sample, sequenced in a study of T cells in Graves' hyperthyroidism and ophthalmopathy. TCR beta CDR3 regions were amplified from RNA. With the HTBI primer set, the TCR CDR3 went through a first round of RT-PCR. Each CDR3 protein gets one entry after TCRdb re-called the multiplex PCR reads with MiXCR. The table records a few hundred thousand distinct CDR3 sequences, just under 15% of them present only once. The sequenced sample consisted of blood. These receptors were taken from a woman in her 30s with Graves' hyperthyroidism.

The CDR3 protein is CSAWGSGLAGGPNEQFF. CDR3 coding DNA: TGCAGTGCTTGGGGGTCGGGACTAGCGGGAGGGCCGAATGAGCAGTTCTTC. The chain employs TRBV20-1 and TRBJ2-1, with TRBD2 identical over 16 bases. V was pared by 5 bases and J by 7 bases, with 11 bases of the junction left unmatched. The CDR3 is 17 residues long. Germline V CDR1 and CDR2: DFQATT, SNEGSKA (reference sequence).

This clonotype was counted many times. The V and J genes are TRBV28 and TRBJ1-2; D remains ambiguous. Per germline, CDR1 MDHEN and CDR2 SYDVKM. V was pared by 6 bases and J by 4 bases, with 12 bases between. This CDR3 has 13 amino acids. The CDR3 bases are TGTGCCAGCAGAAACGACCCCCTCTATGGCTACACCTTC. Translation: CASRNDPLYGYTF.

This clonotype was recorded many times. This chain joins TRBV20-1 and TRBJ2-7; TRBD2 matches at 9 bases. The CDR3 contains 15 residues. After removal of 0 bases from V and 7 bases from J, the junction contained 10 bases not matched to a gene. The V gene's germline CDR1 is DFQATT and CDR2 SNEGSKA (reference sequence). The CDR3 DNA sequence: TGCAGTGCTAGAGATCCGCGGGAGGGCCCAAGGGAGCAGTACTTC. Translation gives CSARDPREGPREQYF.

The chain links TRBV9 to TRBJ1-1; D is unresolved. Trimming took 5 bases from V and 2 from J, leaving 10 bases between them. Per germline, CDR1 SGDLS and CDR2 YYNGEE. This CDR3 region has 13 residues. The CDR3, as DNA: TGTGCCAGCAGAAGGTTGGAAAACACTGAAGCTTTCTTT. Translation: CASRRLENTEAFF.

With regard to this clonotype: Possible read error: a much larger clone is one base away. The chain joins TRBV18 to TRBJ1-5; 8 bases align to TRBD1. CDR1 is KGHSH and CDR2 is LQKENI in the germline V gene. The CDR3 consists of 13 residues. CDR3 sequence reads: CAGSSGQDQPQHF. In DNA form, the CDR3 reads TGTGCCGGCTCATCGGGACAGGATCAGCCCCAGCATTTT.

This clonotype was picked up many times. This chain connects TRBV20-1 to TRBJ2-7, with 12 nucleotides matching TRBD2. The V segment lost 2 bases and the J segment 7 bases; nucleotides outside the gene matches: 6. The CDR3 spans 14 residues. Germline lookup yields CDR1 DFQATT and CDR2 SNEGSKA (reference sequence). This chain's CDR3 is CSARRLAGVGEQYF. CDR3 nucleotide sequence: TGCAGTGCTAGAAGACTAGCGGGAGTAGGGGAGCAGTACTTC.

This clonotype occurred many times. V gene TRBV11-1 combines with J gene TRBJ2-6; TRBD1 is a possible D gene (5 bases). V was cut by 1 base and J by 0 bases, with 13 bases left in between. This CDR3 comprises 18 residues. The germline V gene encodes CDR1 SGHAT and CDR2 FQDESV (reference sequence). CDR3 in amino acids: CASSLEPSGISGANVLTF. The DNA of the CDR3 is TGTGCCAGCAGCTTAGAACCCTCAGGGATCTCTGGGGCCAACGTCCTGACTTTC.

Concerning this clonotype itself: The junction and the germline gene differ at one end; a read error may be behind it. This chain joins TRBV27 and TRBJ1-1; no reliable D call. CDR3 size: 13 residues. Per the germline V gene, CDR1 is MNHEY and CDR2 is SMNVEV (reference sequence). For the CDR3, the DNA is TGTGCCAGCAGTCCAATCTCGGGCACTGAAGCTTCCTTT. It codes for CASSPISGTEASF.

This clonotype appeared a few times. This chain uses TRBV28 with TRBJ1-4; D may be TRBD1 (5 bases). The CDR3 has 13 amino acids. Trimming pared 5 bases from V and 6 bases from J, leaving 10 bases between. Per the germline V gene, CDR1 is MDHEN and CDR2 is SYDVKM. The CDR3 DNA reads TGTGCCAGCAGTCCGGGACGCCATGAAAAACTGTTTTTT. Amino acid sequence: CASSPGRHEKLFF. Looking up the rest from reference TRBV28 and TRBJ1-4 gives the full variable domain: DVKVTQSSRYLVKRTGEKVFLECVQDMDHENMFWYRQDPGLGLRLIYFSYDVKMKEKGDIPEGYSVSREKKERFSLILESASTNQTSMYLCASSPGRHEKLFFGSGTQLSVL.

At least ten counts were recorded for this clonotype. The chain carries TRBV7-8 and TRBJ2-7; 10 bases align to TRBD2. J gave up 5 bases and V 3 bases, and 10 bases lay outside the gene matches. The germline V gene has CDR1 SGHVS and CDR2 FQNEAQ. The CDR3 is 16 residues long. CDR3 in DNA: TGTGCCAGCAGCTTCCCTAGAGCGGGAGGGCCGCACGAGCAGTACTTC. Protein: CASSFPRAGGPHEQYF.

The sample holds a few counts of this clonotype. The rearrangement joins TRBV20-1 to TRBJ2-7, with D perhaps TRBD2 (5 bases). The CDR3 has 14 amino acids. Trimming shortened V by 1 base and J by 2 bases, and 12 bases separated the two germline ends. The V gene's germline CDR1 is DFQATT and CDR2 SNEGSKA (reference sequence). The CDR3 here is CSARGNGGPYEQYF. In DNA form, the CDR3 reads TGCAGTGCTAGAGGTAATGGCGGGCCCTACGAGCAGTACTTC.

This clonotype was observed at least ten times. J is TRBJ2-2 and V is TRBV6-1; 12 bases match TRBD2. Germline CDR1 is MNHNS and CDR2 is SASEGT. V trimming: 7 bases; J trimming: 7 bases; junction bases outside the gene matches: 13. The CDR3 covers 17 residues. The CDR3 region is CASNPQPTSGRVGELFF. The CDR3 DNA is TGTGCCAGCAACCCCCAGCCGACTAGCGGGAGAGTCGGGGAGCTGTTTTTT.

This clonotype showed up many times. DNA for the CDR3: TGTGCCAGCAGGCGGGACAGCTCCTACGAGCAGTACTTC. This codes for CASRRDSSYEQYF. This chain joins TRBV7-9 and TRBJ2-7; possibly TRBD1 for D (7 bases). Germline V lookup: CDR1 SEHNR, CDR2 FQNEAQ (reference sequence). Trimming removed 6 bases from V and 0 bases from J, with 9 bases in between. This CDR3 contains 13 residues.

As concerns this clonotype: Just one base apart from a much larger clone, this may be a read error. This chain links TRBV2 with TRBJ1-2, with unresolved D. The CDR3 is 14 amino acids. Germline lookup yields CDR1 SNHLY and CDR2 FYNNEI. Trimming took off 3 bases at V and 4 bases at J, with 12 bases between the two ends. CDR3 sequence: CASSDLRRIYGYTF. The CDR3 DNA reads TGTGCCAGCAGTGATTTAAGAAGGATCTATGGCTACACCTTC. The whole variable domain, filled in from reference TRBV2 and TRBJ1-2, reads EPEVTQTPSHQVTQMGQEVILRCVPISNHLYFYWYRQILGQKVEFLVSFYNNEISEKSEIFDDQFSVERPDGSNFTLKIRSTKLEDSAMYFCASSDLRRIYGYTFGSGTRLTVV.

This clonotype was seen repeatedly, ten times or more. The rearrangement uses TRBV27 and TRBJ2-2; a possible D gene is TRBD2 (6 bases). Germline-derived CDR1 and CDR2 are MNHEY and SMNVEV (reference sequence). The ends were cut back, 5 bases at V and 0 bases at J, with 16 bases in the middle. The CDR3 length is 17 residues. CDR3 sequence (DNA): TGTGCCAGCAGTCCGAAACTAGCTCCCGCGAACACCGGGGAGCTGTTTTTT. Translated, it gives CASSPKLAPANTGELFF.

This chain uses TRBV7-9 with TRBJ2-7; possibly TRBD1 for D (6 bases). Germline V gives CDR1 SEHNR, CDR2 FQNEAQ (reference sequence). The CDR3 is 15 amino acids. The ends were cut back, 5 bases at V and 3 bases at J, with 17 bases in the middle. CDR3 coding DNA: TGTGCCAGCAGCCCGGACCGGGACACCTACTACGAGCAGTACTTC. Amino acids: CASSPDRDTYYEQYF.

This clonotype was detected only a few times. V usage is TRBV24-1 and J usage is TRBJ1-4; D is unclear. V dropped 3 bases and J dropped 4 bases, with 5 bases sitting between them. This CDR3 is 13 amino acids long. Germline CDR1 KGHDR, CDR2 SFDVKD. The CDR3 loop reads CATSDLVNEKLFF. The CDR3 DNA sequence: TGTGCCACCAGTGATCTGGTTAATGAAAAACTGTTTTTT.

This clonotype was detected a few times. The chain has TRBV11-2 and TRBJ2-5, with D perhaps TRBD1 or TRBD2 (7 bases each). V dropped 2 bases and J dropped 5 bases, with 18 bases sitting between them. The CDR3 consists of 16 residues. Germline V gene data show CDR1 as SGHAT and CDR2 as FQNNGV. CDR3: CASSLTGRGHGETQYF. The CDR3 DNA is TGTGCCAGCAGCTTAACAGGGAGGGGGCACGGGGAGACCCAGTACTTC.

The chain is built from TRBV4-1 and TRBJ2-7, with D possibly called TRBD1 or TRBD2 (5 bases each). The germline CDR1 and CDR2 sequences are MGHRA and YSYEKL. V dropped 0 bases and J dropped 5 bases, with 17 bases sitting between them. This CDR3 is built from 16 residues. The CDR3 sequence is CASSQDIIGTIDEQYF. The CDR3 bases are TGCGCCAGCAGCCAAGATATTATTGGGACGATTGACGAGCAGTACTTC.

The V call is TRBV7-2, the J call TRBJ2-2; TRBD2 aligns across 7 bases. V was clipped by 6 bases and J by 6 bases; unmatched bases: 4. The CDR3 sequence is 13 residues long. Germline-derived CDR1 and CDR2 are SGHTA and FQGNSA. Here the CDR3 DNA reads TGTGCCAGCAGAGGACTAGTACCCGGGGAGCTGTTTTTT. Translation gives CASRGLVPGELFF. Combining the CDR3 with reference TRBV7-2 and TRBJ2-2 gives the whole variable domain GAGVSQSPSNKVTEKGKDVELRCDPISGHTALYWYRQSLGQGLEFLIYFQGNSAPDKSGLPSDRFSAERTGGSVSTLTIQRTQQEDSAVYLCASRGLVPGELFFGEGSRLTVL.

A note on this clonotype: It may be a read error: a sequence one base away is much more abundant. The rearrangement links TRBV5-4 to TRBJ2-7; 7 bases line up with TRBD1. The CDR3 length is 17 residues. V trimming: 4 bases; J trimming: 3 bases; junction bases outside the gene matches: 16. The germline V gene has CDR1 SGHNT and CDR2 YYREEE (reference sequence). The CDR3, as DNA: TGTGCCAGCAGCAGTCGAGAAATTAAGGGACAGAACTACGAGCAGTACTTC. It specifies CASSSREIKGQNYEQYF.

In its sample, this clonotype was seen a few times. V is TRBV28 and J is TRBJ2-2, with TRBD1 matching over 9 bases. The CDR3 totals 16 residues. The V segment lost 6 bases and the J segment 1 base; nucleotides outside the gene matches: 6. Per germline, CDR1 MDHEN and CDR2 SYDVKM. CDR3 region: CASSSGQGMNTGELFF. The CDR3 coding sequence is TGTGCCAGCAGCTCGGGACAGGGCATGAACACCGGGGAGCTGTTTTTT. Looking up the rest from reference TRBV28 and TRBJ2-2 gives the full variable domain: DVKVTQSSRYLVKRTGEKVFLECVQDMDHENMFWYRQDPGLGLRLIYFSYDVKMKEKGDIPEGYSVSREKKERFSLILESASTNQTSMYLCASSSGQGMNTGELFFGEGSRLTVL.

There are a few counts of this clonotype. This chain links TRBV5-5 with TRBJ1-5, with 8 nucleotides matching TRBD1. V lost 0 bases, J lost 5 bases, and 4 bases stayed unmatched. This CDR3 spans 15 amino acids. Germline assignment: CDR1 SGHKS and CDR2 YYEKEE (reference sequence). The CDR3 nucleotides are TGTGCCAGCAGCTTGGTGGCAGGGGGCTATCAGCCCCAGCATTTT. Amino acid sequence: CASSLVAGGYQPQHF.